This T cell receptor (beta chain) stems from a study of cytomegalovirus exposure and HLA in healthy donors. The overall study: Falling in the Caucasian-associated ancestry cluster were 81% of about 400 genotyped donors.

The donors were healthy bone marrow donors. On this clone itself: Its antigen is not known.

Looked up from germline, CDR1 is SGDLS and CDR2 is YYNGEE. The CDR3 is 14 residues long. V was clipped by 4 bases and J by 4 bases, with 15 bases between them. Study-wide results and limits: Accurate prediction of HLA-A and HLA-B alleles (for most subjects) was reportedly achieved from TCR beta sequences.

The PCR used 60 Vbeta and 13 Jbeta primers. Methods used by the authors: In a later analysis, 60 million to 90 million unique TCR beta chains included roughly 11 million shared by two or more donors. Sequencing used immunoSEQ multiplex PCR; TCRdb keeps in-frame clones, though not all of them. V and J calls and clone size are those listed in that table; D and trimming were worked out from the DNA. This sample has about 55,000 clones, with roughly 80% found just once. The chain combines TRBV9 with TRBJ2-7, with D perhaps TRBD1 (6 bases). This TCR derives from a man aged 25-45 years in good health and CMV-seronegative. What was sequenced was PBMCs. The DNA of the CDR3 is TGTGCCAGCAGCACCACAGGGTCGATTTACGAGCAGTACTTC. Protein sequence: CASSTTGSIYEQYF.